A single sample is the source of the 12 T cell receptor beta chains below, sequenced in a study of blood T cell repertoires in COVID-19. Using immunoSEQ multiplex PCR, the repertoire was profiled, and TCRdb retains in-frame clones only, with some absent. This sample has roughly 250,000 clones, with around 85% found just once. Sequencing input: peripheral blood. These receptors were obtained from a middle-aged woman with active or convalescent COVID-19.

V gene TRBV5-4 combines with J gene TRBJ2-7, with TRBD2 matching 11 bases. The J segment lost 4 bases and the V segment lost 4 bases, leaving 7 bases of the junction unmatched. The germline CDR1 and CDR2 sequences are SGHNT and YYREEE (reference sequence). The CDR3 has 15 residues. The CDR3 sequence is CASSGETSGEYEQYF. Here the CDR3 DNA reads TGTGCCAGCAGCGGGGAGACTAGCGGGGAATACGAGCAGTACTTC.

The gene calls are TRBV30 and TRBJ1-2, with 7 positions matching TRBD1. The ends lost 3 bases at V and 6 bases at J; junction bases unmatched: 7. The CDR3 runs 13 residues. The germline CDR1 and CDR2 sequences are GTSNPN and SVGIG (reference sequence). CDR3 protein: CAWSPTGLDGYTF. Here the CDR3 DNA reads TGTGCCTGGAGCCCGACAGGGTTGGATGGCTACACCTTC.

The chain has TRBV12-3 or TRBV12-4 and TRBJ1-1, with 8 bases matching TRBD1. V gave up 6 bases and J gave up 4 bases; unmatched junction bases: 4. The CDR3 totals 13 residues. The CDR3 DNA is TGTGCCAGCAGCACACAGGGGGTCACTGAAGCTTTCTTT. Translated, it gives CASSTQGVTEAFF.

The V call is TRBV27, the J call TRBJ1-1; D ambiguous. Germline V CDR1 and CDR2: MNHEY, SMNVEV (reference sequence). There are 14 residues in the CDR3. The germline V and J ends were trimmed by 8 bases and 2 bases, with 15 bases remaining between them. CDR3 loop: CASSSPHLNTEAFF. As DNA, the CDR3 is TGTGCCAGCTCAAGCCCTCACCTAAACACTGAAGCTTTCTTT.

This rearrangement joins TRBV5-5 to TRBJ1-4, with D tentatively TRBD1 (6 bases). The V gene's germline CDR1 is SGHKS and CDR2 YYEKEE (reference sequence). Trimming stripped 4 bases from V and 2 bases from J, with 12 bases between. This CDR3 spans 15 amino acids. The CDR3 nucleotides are TGTGCCAGCAGCAGAACAGGGTCCACTAATGAAAAACTGTTTTTT. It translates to CASSRTGSTNEKLFF.

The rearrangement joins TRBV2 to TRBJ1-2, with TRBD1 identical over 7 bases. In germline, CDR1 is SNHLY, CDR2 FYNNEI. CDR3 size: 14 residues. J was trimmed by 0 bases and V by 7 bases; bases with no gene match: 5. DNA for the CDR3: TGTGCCAGCACCCCAGGGGGAGCTAACTATGGCTACACCTTC. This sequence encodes CASTPGGANYGYTF.

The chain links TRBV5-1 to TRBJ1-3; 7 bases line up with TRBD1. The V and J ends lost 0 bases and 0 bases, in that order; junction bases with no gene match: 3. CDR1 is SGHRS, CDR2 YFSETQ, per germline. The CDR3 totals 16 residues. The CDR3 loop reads CASSLDRQGSGNTIYF. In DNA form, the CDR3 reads TGCGCCAGCAGCTTGGACCGACAGGGCTCTGGAAACACCATATATTTT.

The CDR3 DNA follows: TGTGCCAGCAGTTCTAATCGATTGCAGGGCGGCAATCAGCCCCAGCATTTT. Its translation: CASSSNRLQGGNQPQHF. This chain uses TRBV28 with TRBJ1-5; maybe TRBD1 (5 bases). V lost 4 bases to trimming and J lost 2 bases, with 18 bases between them. The CDR3 contains 17 residues. Germline-derived CDR1 and CDR2 are MDHEN and SYDVKM.

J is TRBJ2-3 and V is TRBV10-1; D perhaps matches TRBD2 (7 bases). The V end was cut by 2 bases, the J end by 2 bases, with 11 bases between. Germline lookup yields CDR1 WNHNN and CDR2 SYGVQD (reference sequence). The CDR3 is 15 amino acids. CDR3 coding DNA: TGCGCCAGCAGTGAGGGGAGGGGGGCCACAGATACGCAGTATTTT. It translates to CASSEGRGATDTQYF.

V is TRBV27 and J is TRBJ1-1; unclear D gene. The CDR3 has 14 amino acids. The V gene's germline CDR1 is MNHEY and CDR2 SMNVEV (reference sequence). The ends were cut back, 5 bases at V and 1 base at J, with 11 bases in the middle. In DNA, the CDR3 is TGTGCCAGCAGTCCGCTGCGGAAGAACACTGAAGCTTTCTTT. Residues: CASSPLRKNTEAFF.

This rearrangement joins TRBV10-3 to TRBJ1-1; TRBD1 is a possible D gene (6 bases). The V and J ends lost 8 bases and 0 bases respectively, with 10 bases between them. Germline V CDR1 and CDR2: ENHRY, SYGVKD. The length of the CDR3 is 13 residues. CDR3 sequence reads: CAIEDSLNTEAFF. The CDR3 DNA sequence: TGTGCCATCGAGGACAGTCTGAACACTGAAGCTTTCTTT.

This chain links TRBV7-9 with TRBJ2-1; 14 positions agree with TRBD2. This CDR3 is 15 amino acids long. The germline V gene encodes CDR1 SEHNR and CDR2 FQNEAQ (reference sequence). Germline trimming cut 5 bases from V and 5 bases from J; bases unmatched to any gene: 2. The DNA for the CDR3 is TGTGCCAGCAGCCCGACTAGCGGGGGGGACAATGAGCAGTTCTTC. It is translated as CASSPTSGGDNEQFF.